This T cell receptor (beta chain) was found in a study of cytomegalovirus exposure and HLA in healthy donors. Measured with immunoSEQ multiplex PCR; TCRdb has only the in-frame clones, and not every one. The top ten hold roughly 0.82% of the sample, which has a few hundred thousand clones, roughly 88% seen once. The CDR3 runs to 14 residues. Trimming at V came to 10 bases and at J to 8 bases, leaving 12 bases not matched to a gene. Germline loops: CDR1 MNHEY, CDR2 SMNVEV (reference sequence). Sequences were obtained from PBMCs. The rearrangement joins TRBV27 to TRBJ2-2; 8 bases align to TRBD2. The receptor's source is a woman aged 18-29 years in good health and CMV-seronegative. This chain's CDR3 is CATSRGALRGELFF. Here the CDR3 DNA reads TGTGCCACCTCGCGGGGGGCGTTAAGGGGGGAGCTGTTTTTT.